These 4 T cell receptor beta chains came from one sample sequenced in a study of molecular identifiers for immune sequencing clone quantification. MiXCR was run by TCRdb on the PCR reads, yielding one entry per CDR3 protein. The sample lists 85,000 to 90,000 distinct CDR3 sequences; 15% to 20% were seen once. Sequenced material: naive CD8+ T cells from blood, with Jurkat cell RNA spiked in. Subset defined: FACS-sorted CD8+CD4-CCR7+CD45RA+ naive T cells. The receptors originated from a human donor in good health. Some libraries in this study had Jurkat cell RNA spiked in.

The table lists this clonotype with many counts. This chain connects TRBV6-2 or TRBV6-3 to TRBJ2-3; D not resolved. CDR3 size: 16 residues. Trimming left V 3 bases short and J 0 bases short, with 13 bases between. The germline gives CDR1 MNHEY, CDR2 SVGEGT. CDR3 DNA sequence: TGTGCCAGCAGTTATGGGCTAGGGCGTAGCACAGATACGCAGTATTTT. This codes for CASSYGLGRSTDTQYF.

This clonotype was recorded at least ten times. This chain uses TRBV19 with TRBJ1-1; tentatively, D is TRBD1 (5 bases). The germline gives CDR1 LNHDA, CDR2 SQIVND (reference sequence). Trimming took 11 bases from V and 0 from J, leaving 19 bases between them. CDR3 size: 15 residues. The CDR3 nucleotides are TGTGCCTCCTCACGGGGGGTCTCAATGAACACTGAAGCTTTCTTT. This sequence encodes CASSRGVSMNTEAFF.

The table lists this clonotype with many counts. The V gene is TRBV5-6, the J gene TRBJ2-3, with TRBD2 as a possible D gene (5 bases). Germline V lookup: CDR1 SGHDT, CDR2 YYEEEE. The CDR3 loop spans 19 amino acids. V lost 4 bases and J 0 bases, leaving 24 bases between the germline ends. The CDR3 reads CASSQPPAAGSPSTDTQYF. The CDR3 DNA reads TGTGCCAGCAGCCAACCCCCTGCGGCGGGCAGCCCTAGCACAGATACGCAGTATTTT.

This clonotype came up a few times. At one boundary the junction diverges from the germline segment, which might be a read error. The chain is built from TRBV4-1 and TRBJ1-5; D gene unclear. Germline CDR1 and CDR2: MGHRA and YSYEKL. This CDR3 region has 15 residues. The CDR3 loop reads CASSQEPGLNQPQQF. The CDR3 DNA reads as TGCGCCAGCAGCCAAGAACCTGGGCTCAATCAGCCCCAGCAGTTT.